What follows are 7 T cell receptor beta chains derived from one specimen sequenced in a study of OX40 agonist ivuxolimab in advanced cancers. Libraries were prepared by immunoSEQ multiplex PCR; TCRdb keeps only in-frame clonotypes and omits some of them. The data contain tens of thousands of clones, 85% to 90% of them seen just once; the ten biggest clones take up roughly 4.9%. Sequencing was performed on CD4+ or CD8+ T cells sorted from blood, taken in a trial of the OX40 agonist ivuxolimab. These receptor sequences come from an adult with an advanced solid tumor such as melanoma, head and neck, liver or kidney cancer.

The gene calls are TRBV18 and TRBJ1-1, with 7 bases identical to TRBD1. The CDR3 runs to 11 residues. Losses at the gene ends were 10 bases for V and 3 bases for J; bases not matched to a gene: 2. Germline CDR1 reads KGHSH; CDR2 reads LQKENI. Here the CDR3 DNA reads TGTGCCACCGGGACAGACACTGAAGCTTTCTTT. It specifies CATGTDTEAFF.

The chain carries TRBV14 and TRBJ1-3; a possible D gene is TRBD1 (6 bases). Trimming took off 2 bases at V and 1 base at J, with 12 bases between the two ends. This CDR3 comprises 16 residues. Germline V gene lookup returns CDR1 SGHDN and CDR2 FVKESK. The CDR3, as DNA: TGTGCCAGCAGCCAAAACAGGGTCCGTTCTGGAAACACCATATATTTT. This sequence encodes CASSQNRVRSGNTIYF.

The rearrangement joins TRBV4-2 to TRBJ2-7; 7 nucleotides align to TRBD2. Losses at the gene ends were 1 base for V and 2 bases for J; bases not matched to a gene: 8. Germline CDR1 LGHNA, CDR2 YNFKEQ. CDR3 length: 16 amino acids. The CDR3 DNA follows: TGTGCCAGCAGCCAAGCCCCGGGGGGAGAAGCCTACGAGCAGTACTTC. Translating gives CASSQAPGGEAYEQYF.

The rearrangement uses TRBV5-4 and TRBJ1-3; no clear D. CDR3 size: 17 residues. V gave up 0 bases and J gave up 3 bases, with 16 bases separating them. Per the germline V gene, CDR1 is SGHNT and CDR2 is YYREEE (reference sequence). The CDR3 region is CASSLANLVPGGNTIYF. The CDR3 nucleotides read TGTGCCAGCAGCTTGGCCAATCTGGTCCCGGGTGGAAACACCATATATTTT. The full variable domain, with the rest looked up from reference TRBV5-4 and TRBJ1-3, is ETGVTQSPTHLIKTRGQQVTLRCSSQSGHNTVSWYQQALGQGPQFIFQYYREEENGRGNFPPRFSGLQFPNYSSELNVNALELDDSALYLCASSLANLVPGGNTIYFGEGSWLTVV.

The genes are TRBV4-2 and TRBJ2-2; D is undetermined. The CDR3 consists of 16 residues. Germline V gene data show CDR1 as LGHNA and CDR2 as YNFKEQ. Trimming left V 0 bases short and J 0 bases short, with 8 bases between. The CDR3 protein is CASSQEVASNTGELFF. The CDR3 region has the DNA TGTGCCAGCAGCCAAGAAGTGGCGTCGAACACCGGGGAGCTGTTTTTT.

CDR3 coding DNA: TGTGCCTGGAGTAGTAGTGATTTCTATGGCTACACCTTC. Translating gives CAWSSSDFYGYTF. This chain joins TRBV30 and TRBJ1-2; D not certain. V gave up 2 bases and J gave up 4 bases, with 11 bases separating them. CDR1 and CDR2 (germline): GTSNPN, SVGIG (reference sequence). CDR3 length equals 13 residues.

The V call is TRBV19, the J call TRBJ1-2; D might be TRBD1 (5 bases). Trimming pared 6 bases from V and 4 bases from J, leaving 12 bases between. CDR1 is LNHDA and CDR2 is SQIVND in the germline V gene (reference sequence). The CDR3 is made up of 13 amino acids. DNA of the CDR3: TGTGCCAGTAGCGAGGACACCGGCTATGGCTACACCTTC. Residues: CASSEDTGYGYTF.